The TCR beta chain under discussion was sequenced for a study of shared clonotypes between healthy human individuals. The CDR3 is 15 amino acids. V was pared by 0 bases and J by 2 bases, with 11 bases between. Germline assignment: CDR1 SGHDT and CDR2 YYEEEE. Assay used: immunoSEQ multiplex PCR; TCRdb lists only in-frame clones, some missing. The sample records under 1,100,000 clones, 70% to 80% being singletons. This TCR derives from a man aged 18 to 30 in good health. The sequencing input was memory CD4+ T cells sorted from blood. Stated subset: CD45RA-negative fraction. The rearrangement links TRBV5-6 to TRBJ1-1; no clear D gene. CDR3 nucleotide sequence: TGTGCCAGCAGCTTGGTGCGAAGGGCTAACACTGAAGCTTTCTTT. The encoded protein is CASSLVRRANTEAFF.